Described below is a single TCR beta chain sequence and its context. This specimen belongs to a study of blood T cell repertoires in COVID-19. In the original analysis: Amplified reference gene primers provided the basis for estimating nucleated cell counts. Here immunoSEQ multiplex PCR was the method, and the copy in TCRdb shows in-frame clones only, minus some. The DNA gave D and trimming, while V, J and clone size come from that table. This table holds hundreds of thousands of clones, around 85% found once. There are 15 residues in the CDR3. The V segment lost 6 bases and the J segment 3 bases; nucleotides outside the gene matches: 2. Germline CDR1 reads LNHDA; CDR2 reads SQIVND (reference sequence).

The chain links TRBV19 to TRBJ2-2, with 12 nucleotides matching TRBD2. This receptor was identified in an elderly man with acute or convalescent COVID-19. The sample taken for sequencing was peripheral blood. CDR3 bases: TGTGCCAGTAGGACTAGCGGGAGTTACACCGGGGAGCTGTTTTTT. Its protein is CASRTSGSYTGELFF.